The 3 T cell receptor beta chains given below trace back to one sample, sequenced in a study of T cell responses to AZD1222 COVID-19 vaccine. Here immunoSEQ multiplex PCR was the method, and the copy in TCRdb shows in-frame clones only, minus some. Here the sample spans around 130,000 clones, approximately 88% being singletons. The sample in question was peripheral blood, obtained 28 days after the second AZD1222 dose. All receptors derive from an adult who received the AZD1222 COVID-19 vaccine.

The chain carries TRBV5-6 and TRBJ2-7; TRBD1 is a possible D gene (5 bases). The CDR3 spans 14 residues. Germline CDR1 reads SGHDT; CDR2 reads YYEEEE. V lost 5 bases, J lost 1 base, and 13 bases lay in between. Written as DNA, the CDR3 is TGTGCCAGCAGTTCCCTGGACAAATCCTACGAGCAGTACTTC. Translated: CASSSLDKSYEQYF.

Details on this clone: A junction end diverges from the germline sequence, so it may reflect a read error. The J gene is TRBJ1-1, the V gene TRBV10-1, with D perhaps TRBD1 (6 bases). Germline V gene data show CDR1 as WNHNN and CDR2 as SYGVQD (reference sequence). CDR3 size: 12 residues. CDR3 in amino acids: CASSESGHESQF. The CDR3 DNA follows: TGCGCCAGCAGTGAGTCGGGACACGAGAGCCAATTT.

The rearrangement joins TRBV20-1 to TRBJ1-4; 7 bases agree with TRBD1. Trimming at V came to 3 bases and at J to 4 bases, leaving 5 bases not matched to a gene. CDR1 and CDR2 from the germline V gene are DFQATT and SNEGSKA (reference sequence). This CDR3 spans 14 amino acids. The CDR3 nucleotides are TGCAGTGCTAGTCGGGGACAGAATAATGAAAAACTGTTTTTT. Residues: CSASRGQNNEKLFF.